The 9 T cell receptor beta chains in this list originate from one sample, sequenced in a study of blood T cell repertoires in COVID-19. Repertoires were generated with immunoSEQ multiplex PCR, while TCRdb's copy carries only in-frame clones and drops some. The table records tens of thousands of clones, around 82% of them present only once. What was sequenced was peripheral blood. These receptors were obtained from a human donor in a cohort sampled during active COVID-19.

The chain links TRBV5-4 to TRBJ1-2; D unresolved. Trimming took 4 bases from V and 3 from J, leaving 13 bases between them. This CDR3 has 14 residues. Germline assignment: CDR1 SGHNT and CDR2 YYREEE (reference sequence). CDR3 DNA sequence: TGTGCCAGCAGCCGCCCCGAGGAATACTATGGCTACACCTTC. It yields the protein CASSRPEEYYGYTF.

This clone appeared once. The V call is TRBV7-2, the J call TRBJ2-1; 10 bases match TRBD2. The CDR3 length is 15 residues. V was clipped by 0 bases and J by 7 bases; unmatched bases: 3. Germline V gene data show CDR1 as SGHTA and CDR2 as FQGNSA. The CDR3 region is CASSLAGLAINEQFF. CDR3 DNA sequence: TGTGCCAGCAGCTTAGCGGGACTAGCGATTAATGAGCAGTTCTTC.

In the case of this clone: The same CDR3 also results from other DNA sequences found in this sample. The genes are TRBV7-2 and TRBJ2-2; TRBD2 matches at 8 bases. The CDR3 covers 13 residues. V lost 5 bases, J lost 8 bases, and 4 bases stayed unmatched. Germline CDR1 SGHTA, CDR2 FQGNSA. CDR3 bases: TGTGCCAGCAGCCCGGGAGGGGCAGGGGAGCTGTTTTTT. Translating gives CASSPGGAGELFF.

The V call is TRBV29-1, the J call TRBJ2-3, with 7 bases lining up with TRBD2. Trimming took 5 bases from V and 6 from J; bases not matched to a gene: 8. The V gene's germline CDR1 is SQVTM and CDR2 ANQGSEA. This CDR3 is built from 13 residues. CDR3 sequence: CSVRSRERDTQYF. The DNA of the CDR3 is TGCAGCGTTCGGTCGCGGGAGAGGGATACGCAGTATTTT.

The table lists this clone with a few counts. The chain recombines TRBV7-2 with TRBJ1-2; TRBD1 matches 8 bases. From germline, CDR1 is SGHTA and CDR2 FQGNSA. Trimming removed 7 bases from V and 1 base from J; junction bases left unmatched: 5. The CDR3 is 14 residues long. Here the CDR3 DNA reads TGTGCCAGCAACCTGGACAGGGTTAACTATGGCTACACCTTC. Amino acid sequence: CASNLDRVNYGYTF.

The rearrangement joins TRBV7-9 to TRBJ2-1; 10 positions agree with TRBD2. Germline V lookup: CDR1 SEHNR, CDR2 FQNEAQ (reference sequence). This CDR3 has 16 residues. V trimming: 5 bases; J trimming: 5 bases; junction bases outside the gene matches: 9. The DNA of the CDR3 is TGTGCCAGCAGCGCCGTGGGGACTAGCGAGAACAATGAGCAGTTCTTC. This sequence encodes CASSAVGTSENNEQFF.

CDR3 DNA sequence: TGTGCCGGCTCTGACGGGTCTCGGCTCGAGCAGTACTTC. Protein product: CAGSDGSRLEQYF. The chain couples TRBV2 to TRBJ2-7; D gene uncertain. This CDR3 spans 13 amino acids. The germline CDR1 and CDR2 sequences are SNHLY and FYNNEI. V was cut by 11 bases and J by 6 bases, with 20 bases left in between.

The rearrangement uses TRBV3-1 (or the pseudogene TRBV3-2) and TRBJ2-2, with a possible D match to TRBD2 (6 bases). The CDR3 covers 15 residues. Germline V CDR1 and CDR2: LGHDT, YNNKEL (reference sequence). V was cut by 0 bases and J by 4 bases, with 9 bases left in between. The CDR3 DNA reads TGTGCCAGCAGCCAAGAACCGGGGGTCACCGGGGAGCTGTTTTTT. It specifies CASSQEPGVTGELFF.

The CDR3 spells CASSLLPPEYNEQFF. For the CDR3, the DNA is TGTGCCAGCAGCTTACTTCCACCCGAGTACAATGAGCAGTTCTTC. The chain employs TRBV7-2 and TRBJ2-1; no definite D call. The CDR3 length is 15 residues. The ends were cut back, 2 bases at V and 4 bases at J, with 12 bases in the middle. Germline-derived CDR1 and CDR2 are SGHTA and FQGNSA.